These 18 T cell receptor beta chains came from one sample sequenced in a study of OX40 agonist ivuxolimab in advanced cancers. TCRdb keeps only in-frame clones here, not all; method: immunoSEQ multiplex PCR. This table has around 80,000 clones, about 87% appearing once. The sequences come from CD4+ or CD8+ T cells sorted from blood, collected in a trial of the OX40 agonist ivuxolimab. The receptors were gathered from an adult with an advanced solid tumor such as melanoma, head and neck, liver or kidney cancer.

The genes are TRBV7-3 and TRBJ2-1, with D possibly TRBD2 on 6 matching bases. CDR3 length equals 15 residues. The germline V gene encodes CDR1 SGHTA and CDR2 FQGTGA. Deletions cut 5 bases from V and 5 bases from J, with 16 bases between. CDR3 loop: CASSPSAGRDNEQFF. CDR3 coding DNA: TGTGCCAGCAGCCCCTCCGCGGGGCGAGACAATGAGCAGTTCTTC.

This chain connects TRBV30 to TRBJ1-3, with 7 bases that match TRBD1. Germline assignment: CDR1 GTSNPN and CDR2 SVGIG (reference sequence). The V gene end was trimmed by 5 bases and the J gene end by 0 bases; junction bases not matched to a gene: 1. The CDR3 totals 13 residues. CDR3: CAWGQASGNTIYF. The CDR3 nucleotides are TGTGCCTGGGGACAGGCCTCTGGAAACACCATATATTTT.

This clone was counted only a few times. This chain connects TRBV5-6 to TRBJ2-3, with a weak D call TRBD1 (5 bases). Trimming removed 0 bases from V and 0 bases from J, with 14 bases in between. Per the germline V gene, CDR1 is SGHDT and CDR2 is YYEEEE. This CDR3 spans 17 amino acids. CDR3: CASSLGGLLSSTDTQYF. CDR3 nucleotide sequence: TGTGCCAGCAGCTTGGGGGGCCTCCTGTCGAGCACAGATACGCAGTATTTT. The whole variable domain, remainder taken from reference TRBV5-6 and TRBJ2-3, is DAGVTQSPTHLIKTRGQQVTLRCSPKSGHDTVSWYQQALGQGPQFIFQYYEEEERQRGNFPDRFSGHQFPNYSSELNVNALLLGDSALYLCASSLGGLLSSTDTQYFGPGTRLTVL.

The chain employs TRBV5-4 and TRBJ1-2; TRBD1 is a possible D gene (5 bases). Trimming shortened V by 1 base and J by 4 bases, and 11 bases separated the two germline ends. Looked up from germline, CDR1 is SGHNT and CDR2 is YYREEE (reference sequence). CDR3 length equals 14 residues. CDR3 nucleotide sequence: TGTGCCAGCAGCTTGTATGGGGGATCCTATGGCTACACCTTC. It specifies CASSLYGGSYGYTF. Together with reference TRBV5-4 and TRBJ1-2, the CDR3 gives the full variable domain: ETGVTQSPTHLIKTRGQQVTLRCSSQSGHNTVSWYQQALGQGPQFIFQYYREEENGRGNFPPRFSGLQFPNYSSELNVNALELDDSALYLCASSLYGGSYGYTFGSGTRLTVV.

V and J are TRBV5-1 and TRBJ2-3; D is undetermined. The germline V gene has CDR1 SGHRS and CDR2 YFSETQ. This CDR3 spans 15 amino acids. Between the trimmed V and J ends, which lost 4 bases and 3 bases, there was a span of 15 bases. The CDR3 bases are TGCGCCAGCAGCGGCTCGTGGAAGGCGACAGATACGCAGTATTTT. As protein: CASSGSWKATDTQYF.

This chain uses TRBV11-3 with TRBJ2-7; D possibly corresponds to TRBD1 (6 bases). Germline V CDR1 and CDR2: SGHNT, YENEEA. The length of the CDR3 is 12 residues. V shed 5 bases and J shed 5 bases, with 10 bases lying between them. In DNA, the CDR3 is TGTGCCAGCAGCCTTCGGACAGACGAGCAGTACTTC. This encodes CASSLRTDEQYF.

The chain uses TRBV7-9 and TRBJ1-6; TRBD1 matches at 7 bases. J lost 5 bases, V lost 1 base, and 2 bases had no gene match. CDR1 SEHNR and CDR2 FQNEAQ come from the germline V gene (reference sequence). This CDR3 region has 15 residues. The CDR3 DNA reads TGTGCCAGCAGCTTAGGACAGGGTGATAATTCACCCCTCCACTTT. Its protein is CASSLGQGDNSPLHF.

This rearrangement joins TRBV19 to TRBJ2-1; 12 positions agree with TRBD2. After removal of 5 bases from V and 4 bases from J, the junction contained 12 bases not matched to a gene. The CDR3 length is 18 residues. The germline gives CDR1 LNHDA, CDR2 SQIVND (reference sequence). CDR3 sequence: CASSSGPGTSGRYNEQFF. In nucleotides, the CDR3 is TGTGCCAGTAGTTCCGGGCCCGGGACTAGCGGGCGATACAATGAGCAGTTCTTC. The whole variable domain, remainder taken from reference TRBV19 and TRBJ2-1, is DGGITQSPKYLFRKEGQNVTLSCEQNLNHDAMYWYRQDPGQGLRLIYYSQIVNDFQKGDIAEGYSVSREKKESFPLTVTSAQKNPTAFYLCASSSGPGTSGRYNEQFFGPGTRLTVL.

The rearrangement links TRBV4-2 to TRBJ1-4; tentative D call: TRBD1 (5 bases). The CDR3 length is 15 residues. Trimming shortened V by 4 bases and J by 2 bases, and 11 bases separated the two germline ends. The germline V gene encodes CDR1 LGHNA and CDR2 YNFKEQ. This chain's CDR3 is CASSPRTSTNEKLFF. CDR3 DNA sequence: TGTGCCAGCAGCCCAAGGACAAGTACTAATGAAAAACTGTTTTTT.

This clone was seen once. The chain couples TRBV19 to TRBJ1-1; D is unclear. The ends were cut back, 4 bases at V and 0 bases at J, with 15 bases in the middle. Per germline, CDR1 LNHDA and CDR2 SQIVND (reference sequence). The CDR3 is 16 residues long. The CDR3 is CASSSNKGPMNTEAFF. CDR3 DNA sequence: TGTGCCAGTAGTAGCAACAAGGGCCCAATGAACACTGAAGCTTTCTTT.

The rearrangement joins TRBV7-2 to TRBJ2-2; D call uncertain. The CDR3 is 12 residues long. The germline V gene encodes CDR1 SGHTA and CDR2 FQGNSA. Trimming pared 6 bases from V and 8 bases from J, leaving 10 bases between. Written as DNA, the CDR3 is TGTGCCAGCAGTCCTCCGGCGGGGGAGCTGTTTTTT. Translated, it gives CASSPPAGELFF.

This clone has just one count. The rearrangement joins TRBV6-5 to TRBJ2-6; D is unclear. From germline, CDR1 is MNHEY and CDR2 SVGAGI. The CDR3 length is 15 residues. Trimming cost V 1 base and J 2 bases, with 6 bases left between them. In DNA form, the CDR3 reads TGTGCCAGCAGTTACTTGGGTGCTGGGGCCAACGTCCTGACTTTC. It is translated as CASSYLGAGANVLTF.

The chain employs TRBV30 and TRBJ1-5; 8 bases fit TRBD1. Per the germline V gene, CDR1 is GTSNPN and CDR2 is SVGIG (reference sequence). J lost 2 bases, V lost 2 bases, and 14 bases had no gene match. There are 18 residues in the CDR3. CDR3 protein: CAWSRDRFGLGGNQPQHF. CDR3 DNA sequence: TGTGCCTGGAGTAGGGACAGGTTCGGTTTAGGGGGCAATCAGCCCCAGCATTTT.

The chain couples TRBV7-2 to TRBJ1-1; D perhaps matches TRBD1 (6 bases). The CDR3 runs to 15 residues. Trimming removed 5 bases from V and 7 bases from J, with 20 bases in between. Germline V gene sequence: CDR1 SGHTA, CDR2 FQGNSA. This CDR3 is CASSILPGDVNEAFF. As DNA, the CDR3 is TGTGCCAGCAGCATTCTTCCAGGGGATGTCAATGAAGCTTTCTTT. The whole variable domain, remainder taken from reference TRBV7-2 and TRBJ1-1, is GAGVSQSPSNKVTEKGKDVELRCDPISGHTALYWYRQSLGQGLEFLIYFQGNSAPDKSGLPSDRFSAERTGGSVSTLTIQRTQQEDSAVYLCASSILPGDVNEAFFGQGTRLTVV.

CDR3 coding DNA: TGTGCCATCAGTGAGTCGAAGGGAAACGGGAACACCATATATTTT. Translating gives CAISESKGNGNTIYF. The gene calls are TRBV10-3 and TRBJ1-3; no clear D gene. Trimming pared 0 bases from V and 7 bases from J, leaving 13 bases between. From germline, CDR1 is ENHRY and CDR2 SYGVKD. There are 15 residues in the CDR3.

V gene TRBV5-1 combines with J gene TRBJ1-2; 9 nucleotides line up with TRBD1. V was clipped by 0 bases and J by 4 bases; unmatched bases: 7. Germline V lookup: CDR1 SGHRS, CDR2 YFSETQ. The CDR3 extends over 16 amino acids. The CDR3 DNA follows: TGCGCCAGCAGCTTGGCCCGGGACAGGGCCTCCTATGGCTACACCTTC. This codes for CASSLARDRASYGYTF.

The chain employs TRBV5-4 and TRBJ2-7; TRBD1 matches at 9 bases. CDR3 size: 17 residues. J gave up 2 bases and V 0 bases, and 9 bases lay outside the gene matches. Per the germline V gene, CDR1 is SGHNT and CDR2 is YYREEE (reference sequence). The CDR3 bases are TGTGCCAGCAGCTTGGTCCACAGGGGGCTAGGACCCTACGAGCAGTACTTC. This codes for CASSLVHRGLGPYEQYF.

The V call is TRBV7-9, the J call TRBJ2-5; 8 positions agree with TRBD1. V shed 10 bases, J shed 5 bases, and the junction held 9 bases outside the gene matches. This CDR3 is built from 13 residues. Germline V gene sequence: CDR1 SEHNR, CDR2 FQNEAQ (reference sequence). In DNA, the CDR3 is TGTGCCACCACCGGGACAGGCGGGGAGACCCAGTACTTC. It translates to CATTGTGGETQYF.